A selection of T cell receptor beta chains follows, all from one sample in a study of blood T cell repertoires in COVID-19. Data came from immunoSEQ multiplex PCR; TCRdb stores just in-frame clones and leaves some out. The sample includes under 55,000 clones, approximately 91% of them seen just once. Sequenced input: peripheral blood. The source is a human donor in a cohort sampled during active COVID-19. Both conserved end residues are part of each CDR3. The order of the fields is V gene, D gene, J gene, clone size, CDR3 DNA, CDR3 protein. The D gene is left open where the match is weak. Rows may omit the clone size; those that give it use once, few, many or a size class.

v_gene: TRBV7-6
d_gene: TRBD1
j_gene: TRBJ1-5
abundance: once
CDR3nt: TGTGCCAGCAGCCCTAGGACAGGGGGACAGCAGCCCCAGCATTTT
CDR3aa: CASSPRTGGQQPQHF

v_gene: TRBV30
d_gene: TRBD2
j_gene: TRBJ2-3
abundance: -
CDR3nt: TGTGCCTGGACTCCCCGACTAGCGGGGGGGTGGGCAGATACGCAGTATTTT
CDR3aa: CAWTPRLAGGWADTQYF

v_gene: TRBV4-2
d_gene: -
j_gene: TRBJ1-1
abundance: -
CDR3nt: TGTGCCAGCAGCCAAGATGGGACTATGAACACTGAAGCTTTCTTT
CDR3aa: CASSQDGTMNTEAFF

v_gene: TRBV29-1
d_gene: TRBD1
j_gene: TRBJ1-2
abundance: -
CDR3nt: TGCAGCGCAGGGACAGGGCAGACTAACTATGGCTACACCTTC
CDR3aa: CSAGTGQTNYGYTF

v_gene: TRBV3-1/TRBV3-2
d_gene: TRBD1
j_gene: TRBJ1-2
abundance: -
CDR3nt: TGTGCCAGCAGCCAAGGGGGGGCAGGGGGCGCCGATGGCTACACCTTC
CDR3aa: CASSQGGAGGADGYTF

v_gene: TRBV5-4
d_gene: -
j_gene: TRBJ2-7
abundance: once
CDR3nt: TGTGCCAGCAGCTTGGGGGGAGGGGGGTGGAGCTCCTACGAGCAGTACTTC
CDR3aa: CASSLGGGGWSSYEQYF

v_gene: TRBV6-6
d_gene: -
j_gene: TRBJ2-2
abundance: -
CDR3nt: TGTGCCAGCAGTACCTCAGGGGTAGGGGAGCTGTTTTTT
CDR3aa: CASSTSGVGELFF

v_gene: TRBV18
d_gene: -
j_gene: TRBJ1-1
abundance: once
CDR3nt: TGTGCCAGCTCACCACCGAACGTCCAACAACACACTGAAGCTTTCTTT
CDR3aa: CASSPPNVQQHTEAFF

v_gene: TRBV7-2
d_gene: -
j_gene: TRBJ2-3
abundance: -
CDR3nt: TGTGCCAGCAGCTTAGTTCACTCCACAGATACGCAGTATTTT
CDR3aa: CASSLVHSTDTQYF

v_gene: TRBV4-3
d_gene: -
j_gene: TRBJ2-2
abundance: -
CDR3nt: TGCGCCAGCAGCCAAGCTTCGGGTCGGAACACCGGGGAGCTGTTTTTT
CDR3aa: CASSQASGRNTGELFF

v_gene: TRBV25-1
d_gene: TRBD1
j_gene: TRBJ1-6
abundance: -
CDR3nt: TGTGCCAGCAGCCAGACAGGGTTCTATTCACCCCTCCACTTT
CDR3aa: CASSQTGFYSPLHF

v_gene: TRBV12-3/TRBV12-4
d_gene: -
j_gene: TRBJ1-6
abundance: -
CDR3nt: TGTGCCAGCAGTTTTCCCGGTTCACCCCTCCACTTT
CDR3aa: CASSFPGSPLHF

v_gene: TRBV9
d_gene: -
j_gene: TRBJ1-1
abundance: once
CDR3nt: TGTGCCAGCAGCGTAGCACCGACTGTGAACACTGAAGCTTTCTTT
CDR3aa: CASSVAPTVNTEAFF

v_gene: TRBV15
d_gene: -
j_gene: TRBJ2-7
abundance: -
CDR3nt: TGTGCCACCAGCAGAGATCAGGGGCGGTACGAGCAGTACTTC
CDR3aa: CATSRDQGRYEQYF

v_gene: TRBV5-8
d_gene: -
j_gene: TRBJ1-5
abundance: -
CDR3nt: TGTGCCAGCAGCGTAGACAGATGGCAGCCCCAGCATTTT
CDR3aa: CASSVDRWQPQHF

v_gene: TRBV29-1
d_gene: -
j_gene: TRBJ1-1
abundance: -
CDR3nt: TGCAGCGTTGAAGATATTGGGCAGCCTAACACTGAAGCTTTCTTT
CDR3aa: CSVEDIGQPNTEAFF

v_gene: TRBV27
d_gene: TRBD1
j_gene: TRBJ1-1
abundance: -
CDR3nt: TGTGCCTCAGGGGGCTTGATGAACACTGAAGCTTTCTTT
CDR3aa: CASGGLMNTEAFF

v_gene: TRBV29-1
d_gene: -
j_gene: TRBJ1-2
abundance: few
CDR3nt: TGCAGCGTCACAGGGTCGCGGGGCTACACCTTC
CDR3aa: CSVTGSRGYTF

v_gene: TRBV2
d_gene: -
j_gene: TRBJ2-5
abundance: -
CDR3nt: TGTGCCAGCACCGCTATCCAAGAGACCCAGTACTTC
CDR3aa: CASTAIQETQYF

v_gene: TRBV2
d_gene: TRBD1
j_gene: TRBJ1-1
abundance: -
CDR3nt: TGTGCCAGCAGGGCCGGGACAGGGAACACTGAAGCTTTCTTT
CDR3aa: CASRAGTGNTEAFF